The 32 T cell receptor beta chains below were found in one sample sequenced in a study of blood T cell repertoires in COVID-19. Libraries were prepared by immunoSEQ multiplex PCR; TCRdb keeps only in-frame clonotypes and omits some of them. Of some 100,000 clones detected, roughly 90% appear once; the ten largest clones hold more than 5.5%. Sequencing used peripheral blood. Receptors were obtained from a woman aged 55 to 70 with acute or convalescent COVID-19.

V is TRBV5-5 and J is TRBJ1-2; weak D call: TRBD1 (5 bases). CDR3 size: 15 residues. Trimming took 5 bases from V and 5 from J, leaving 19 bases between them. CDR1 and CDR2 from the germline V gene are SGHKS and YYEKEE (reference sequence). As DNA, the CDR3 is TGTGCCAGCAGTTCGACAGCGATGGGCCTATATGGCTACACCTTC. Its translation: CASSSTAMGLYGYTF.

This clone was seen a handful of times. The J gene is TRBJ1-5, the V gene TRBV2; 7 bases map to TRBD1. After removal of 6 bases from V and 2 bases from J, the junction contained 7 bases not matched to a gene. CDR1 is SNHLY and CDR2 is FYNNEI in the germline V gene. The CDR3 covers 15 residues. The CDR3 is CASRLDRAGNQPQHF. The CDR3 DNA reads TGTGCCAGCAGACTCGACAGGGCGGGCAATCAGCCCCAGCATTTT.

In DNA, the CDR3 is TGTGCCAGCAGCTTAGAGTTCGGGGGAGGTTATGGCTACACCTTC. It yields the protein CASSLEFGGGYGYTF. The J gene is TRBJ1-2, the V gene TRBV7-2, with D maybe TRBD1 (5 bases). V lost 1 base, J lost 5 bases, and 14 bases lay in between. The CDR3 is 15 residues long. Looked up from germline, CDR1 is SGHTA and CDR2 is FQGNSA.

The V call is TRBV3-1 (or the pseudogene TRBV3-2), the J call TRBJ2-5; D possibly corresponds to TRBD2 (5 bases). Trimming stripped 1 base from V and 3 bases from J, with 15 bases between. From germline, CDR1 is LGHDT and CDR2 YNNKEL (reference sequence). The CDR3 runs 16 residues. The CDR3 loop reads CASSQGSLAGKETQYF. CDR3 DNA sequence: TGTGCCAGCAGCCAAGGATCCCTAGCTGGAAAAGAGACCCAGTACTTC.

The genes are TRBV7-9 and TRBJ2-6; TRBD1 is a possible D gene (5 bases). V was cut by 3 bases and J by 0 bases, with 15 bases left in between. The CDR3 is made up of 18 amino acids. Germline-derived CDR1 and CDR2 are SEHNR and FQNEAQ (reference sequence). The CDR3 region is CASSFGTSGNSGANVLTF. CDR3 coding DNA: TGTGCCAGCAGCTTTGGCACCTCAGGGAACTCTGGGGCCAACGTCCTGACTTTC.

The DNA for the CDR3 is TGTGCCAGCAGCTTAGCAGGGGAAGCTTTCTTT. Its translation is CASSLAGEAFF. The chain combines TRBV27 with TRBJ1-1, with a tentative D call TRBD1 (5 bases). The germline CDR1 and CDR2 sequences are MNHEY and SMNVEV (reference sequence). The CDR3 runs 11 residues. The V gene lost 6 bases and the J gene lost 8 bases, with 10 bases spanning the gap.

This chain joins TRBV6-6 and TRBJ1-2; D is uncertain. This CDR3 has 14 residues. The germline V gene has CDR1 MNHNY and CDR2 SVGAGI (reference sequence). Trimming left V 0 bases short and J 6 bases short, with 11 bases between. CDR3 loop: CASSYSSLENGYTF. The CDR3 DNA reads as TGTGCCAGCAGTTACTCGAGTCTGGAGAATGGCTACACCTTC.

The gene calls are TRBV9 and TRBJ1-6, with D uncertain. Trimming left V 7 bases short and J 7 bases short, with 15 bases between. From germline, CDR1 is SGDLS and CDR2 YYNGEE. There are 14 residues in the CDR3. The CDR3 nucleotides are TGTGCCAGCCGGTCCGATACGGTAAATTCACCCCTCCACTTT. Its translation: CASRSDTVNSPLHF.

This CDR3 is CASGLEKGTGMNTEAFF. Here the CDR3 DNA reads TGTGCTAGTGGTTTGGAGAAAGGGACAGGGATGAACACTGAAGCTTTCTTT. The chain has TRBV12-5 and TRBJ1-1; 9 bases agree with TRBD1. The CDR3 spans 17 residues. J was trimmed by 0 bases and V by 1 base; bases with no gene match: 6. The germline V gene encodes CDR1 LGHNT and CDR2 FRNRAP.

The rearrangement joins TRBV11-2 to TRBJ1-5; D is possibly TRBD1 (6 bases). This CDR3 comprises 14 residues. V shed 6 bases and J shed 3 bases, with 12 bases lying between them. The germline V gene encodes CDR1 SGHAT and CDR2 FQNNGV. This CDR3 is CASSPGVVNQPQHF. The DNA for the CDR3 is TGTGCCAGCAGTCCAGGGGTAGTCAATCAGCCCCAGCATTTT.

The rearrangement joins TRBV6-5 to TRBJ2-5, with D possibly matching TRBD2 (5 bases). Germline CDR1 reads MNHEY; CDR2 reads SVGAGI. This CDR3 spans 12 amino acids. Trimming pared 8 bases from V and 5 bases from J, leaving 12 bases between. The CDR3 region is CASASGSETQYF. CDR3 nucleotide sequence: TGTGCCAGCGCGTCGGGGTCGGAGACCCAGTACTTC.

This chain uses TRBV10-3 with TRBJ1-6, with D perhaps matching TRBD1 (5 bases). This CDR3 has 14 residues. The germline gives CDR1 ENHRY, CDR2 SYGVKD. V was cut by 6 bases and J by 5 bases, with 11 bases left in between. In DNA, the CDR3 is TGTGCCATCAGGACAGCTATCGATAATTCACCCCTCCACTTT. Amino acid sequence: CAIRTAIDNSPLHF.

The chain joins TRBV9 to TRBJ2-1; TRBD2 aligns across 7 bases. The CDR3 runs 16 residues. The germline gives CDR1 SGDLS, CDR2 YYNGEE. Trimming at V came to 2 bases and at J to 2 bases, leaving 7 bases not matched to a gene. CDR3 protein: CASSVGGGATYNEQFF. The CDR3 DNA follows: TGTGCCAGCAGCGTGGGGGGAGGGGCGACCTACAATGAGCAGTTCTTC.

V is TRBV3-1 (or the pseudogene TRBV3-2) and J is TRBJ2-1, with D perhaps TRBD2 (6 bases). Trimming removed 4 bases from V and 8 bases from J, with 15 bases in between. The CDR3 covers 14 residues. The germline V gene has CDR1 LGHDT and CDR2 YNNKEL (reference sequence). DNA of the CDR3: TGTGCCAGCAGCCGTCGTGGGCGGGAACATGAGCAGTTCTTC. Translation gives CASSRRGREHEQFF.

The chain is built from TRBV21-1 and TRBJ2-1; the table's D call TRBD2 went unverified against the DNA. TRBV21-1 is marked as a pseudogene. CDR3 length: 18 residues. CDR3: CASSKERRELSSYNEQFF. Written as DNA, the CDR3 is TGTGCCAGCAGCAAAGAACGGCGGGAGCTAAGCTCCTACAATGAGCAGTTCTTC.

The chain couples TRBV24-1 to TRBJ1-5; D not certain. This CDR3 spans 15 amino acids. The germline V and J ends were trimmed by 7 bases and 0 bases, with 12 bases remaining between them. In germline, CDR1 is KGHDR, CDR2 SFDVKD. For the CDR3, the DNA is TGTGCCACCAGCCCCTCACGCTATAGCAATCAGCCCCAGCATTTT. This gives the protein CATSPSRYSNQPQHF.

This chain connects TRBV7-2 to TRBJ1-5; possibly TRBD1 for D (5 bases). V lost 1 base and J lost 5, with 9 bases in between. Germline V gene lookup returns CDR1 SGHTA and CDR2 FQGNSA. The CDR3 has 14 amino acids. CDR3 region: CASSLGQTYQPQHF. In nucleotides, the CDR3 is TGTGCCAGCAGCTTAGGACAGACTTATCAGCCCCAGCATTTT.

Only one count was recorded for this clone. This CDR3 is CASSWGDRGSTEAFF. The CDR3 DNA follows: TGTGCCAGCAGCTGGGGGGACAGGGGTTCCACTGAAGCTTTCTTT. The chain joins TRBV5-5 to TRBJ1-1, with 10 bases aligning to TRBD1. CDR1 SGHKS and CDR2 YYEKEE come from the germline V gene (reference sequence). Trimming took 3 bases from V and 4 from J; bases not matched to a gene: 6. The CDR3 runs 15 residues.

The CDR3 bases are TGTGCCAGCAGCTTACTAGCGGGAGATGCCGAGCAGTACGTC. Translating gives CASSLLAGDAEQYV. This chain links TRBV7-2 with TRBJ2-7; 10 nucleotides align to TRBD2. Germline V gene lookup returns CDR1 SGHTA and CDR2 FQGNSA. The CDR3 consists of 14 residues. After removal of 2 bases from V and 6 bases from J, the junction contained 4 bases not matched to a gene.

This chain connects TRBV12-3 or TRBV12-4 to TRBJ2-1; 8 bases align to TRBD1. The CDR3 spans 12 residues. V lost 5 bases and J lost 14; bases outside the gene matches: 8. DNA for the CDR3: TGTGCCAGCAGTGTCCGACAGGGGCGAGAGTTCTTC. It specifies CASSVRQGREFF.

The CDR3 loop reads CASTSDRGYYGYTF. In DNA, the CDR3 is TGTGCCAGCACCTCGGACAGGGGATACTATGGCTACACCTTC. The gene calls are TRBV11-2 and TRBJ1-2, with 9 bases aligning to TRBD1. Germline assignment: CDR1 SGHAT and CDR2 FQNNGV. This CDR3 spans 14 amino acids. V was clipped by 7 bases and J by 3 bases; unmatched bases: 6.

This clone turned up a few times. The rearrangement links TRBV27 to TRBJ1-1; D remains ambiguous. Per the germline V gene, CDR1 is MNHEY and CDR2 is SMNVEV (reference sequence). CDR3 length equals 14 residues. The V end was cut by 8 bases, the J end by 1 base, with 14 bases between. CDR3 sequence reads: CASRRTTGNTEAFF. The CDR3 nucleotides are TGTGCCAGCCGTCGGACTACTGGGAACACTGAAGCTTTCTTT.

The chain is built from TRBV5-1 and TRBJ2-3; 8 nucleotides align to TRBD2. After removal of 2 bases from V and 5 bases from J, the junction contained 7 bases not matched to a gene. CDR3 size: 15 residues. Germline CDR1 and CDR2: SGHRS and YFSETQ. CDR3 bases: TGCGCCAGCAGCTTCGGGGGGGGCGCGAAAGATACGCAGTATTTT. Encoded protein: CASSFGGGAKDTQYF.

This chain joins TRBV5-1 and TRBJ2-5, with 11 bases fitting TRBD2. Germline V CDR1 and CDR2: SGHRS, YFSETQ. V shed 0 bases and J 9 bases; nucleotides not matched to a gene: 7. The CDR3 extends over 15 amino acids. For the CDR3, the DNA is TGCGCCAGCAGCTTGGAACCCGGGGGACTAGCGGCCCAGTACTTC. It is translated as CASSLEPGGLAAQYF. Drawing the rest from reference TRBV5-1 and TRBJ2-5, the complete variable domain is KAGVTQTPRYLIKTRGQQVTLSCSPISGHRSVSWYQQTPGQGLQFLFEYFSETQRNKGNFPGRFSGRQFSNSRSEMNVSTLELGDSALYLCASSLEPGGLAAQYFGPGTRLLVL.

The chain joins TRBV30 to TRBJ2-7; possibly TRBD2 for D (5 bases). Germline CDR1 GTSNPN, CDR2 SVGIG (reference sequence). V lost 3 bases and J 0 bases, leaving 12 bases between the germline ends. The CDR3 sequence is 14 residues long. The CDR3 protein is CAWRRRGVSYEQYF. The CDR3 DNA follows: TGTGCCTGGAGGCGCCGGGGAGTCTCCTACGAGCAGTACTTC.

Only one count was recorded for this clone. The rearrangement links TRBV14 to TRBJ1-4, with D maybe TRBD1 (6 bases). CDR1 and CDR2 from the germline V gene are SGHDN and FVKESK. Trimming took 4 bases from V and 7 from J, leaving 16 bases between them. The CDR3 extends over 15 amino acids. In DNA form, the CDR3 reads TGTGCCAGCAGCCCTCGCGTCAGGGGTGGTGAAAAACTGTTTTTT. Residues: CASSPRVRGGEKLFF.

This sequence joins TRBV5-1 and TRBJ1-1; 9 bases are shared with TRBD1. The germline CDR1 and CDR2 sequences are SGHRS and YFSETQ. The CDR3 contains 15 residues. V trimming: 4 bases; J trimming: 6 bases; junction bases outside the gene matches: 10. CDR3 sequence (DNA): TGCGCCAGCAGCCCACAGGGGGCATTATTTGCTGAAGCTTTCTTT. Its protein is CASSPQGALFAEAFF.

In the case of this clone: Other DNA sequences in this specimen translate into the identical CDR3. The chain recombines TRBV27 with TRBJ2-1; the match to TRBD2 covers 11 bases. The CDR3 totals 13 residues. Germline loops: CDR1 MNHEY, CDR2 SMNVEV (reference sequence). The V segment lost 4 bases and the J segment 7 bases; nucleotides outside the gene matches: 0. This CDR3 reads CASSWTSGNEQFF. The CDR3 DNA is TGTGCCAGCAGTTGGACTAGCGGGAATGAGCAGTTCTTC.

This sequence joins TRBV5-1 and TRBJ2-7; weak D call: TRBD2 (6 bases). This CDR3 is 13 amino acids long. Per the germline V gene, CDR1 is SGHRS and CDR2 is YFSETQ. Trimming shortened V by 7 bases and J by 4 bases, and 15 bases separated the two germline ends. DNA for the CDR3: TGCGCCAGCTCTGGGACTCCCACGTACGAGCAGTACTTC. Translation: CASSGTPTYEQYF.

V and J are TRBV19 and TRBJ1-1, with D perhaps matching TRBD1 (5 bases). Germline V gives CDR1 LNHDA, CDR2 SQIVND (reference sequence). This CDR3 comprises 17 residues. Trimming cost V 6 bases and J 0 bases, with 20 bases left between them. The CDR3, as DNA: TGTGCCAGTAGCCCCGGGGGAGTCCCTTCCATGAACACTGAAGCTTTCTTT. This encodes CASSPGGVPSMNTEAFF.

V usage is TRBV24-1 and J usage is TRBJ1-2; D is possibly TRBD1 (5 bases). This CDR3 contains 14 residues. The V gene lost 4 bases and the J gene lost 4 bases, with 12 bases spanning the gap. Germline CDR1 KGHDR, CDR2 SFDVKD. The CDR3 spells CATSEPGTPYGYTF. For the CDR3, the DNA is TGTGCCACCAGTGAACCCGGGACTCCCTATGGCTACACCTTC.

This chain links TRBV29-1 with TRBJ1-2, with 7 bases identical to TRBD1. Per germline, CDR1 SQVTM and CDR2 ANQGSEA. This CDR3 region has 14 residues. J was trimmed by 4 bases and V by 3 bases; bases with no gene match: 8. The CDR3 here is CSVDGQVSSYGYTF. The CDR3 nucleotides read TGCAGCGTTGATGGACAGGTATCGAGCTATGGCTACACCTTC.